This T cell receptor (beta chain) was captured in a study of cytomegalovirus exposure and HLA in healthy donors. The donors comprised healthy bone marrow donors. The CDR3 is 15 amino acids. Trimming removed 8 bases from V and 5 bases from J; junction bases left unmatched: 10. CDR1 and CDR2 (germline): MDHEN, SYDVKM. Vbeta (60) and Jbeta (13) primers were used in the PCR. The method was immunoSEQ multiplex PCR; TCRdb's version includes in-frame clones alone and lacks a portion of them. In the table there are around 120,000 clones, about 74% of which are singletons. The sequence came from a man aged 25 to 40 in good health and CMV-seronegative. The chain uses TRBV28 and TRBJ2-1, with 9 positions matching TRBD2. Sequencing was done on a sample of PBMCs. CDR3 sequence (DNA): TGTGCCAGCCGCGCGGCGGGGGGGAATAACAATGAGCAGTTCTTC. It is translated as CASRAAGGNNNEQFF.